Listed below are T cell receptor beta chains from one sample, sequenced in a study of cytomegalovirus exposure and HLA in healthy donors. Libraries were prepared by immunoSEQ multiplex PCR; TCRdb keeps only in-frame clonotypes and omits some of them. The table has 90,000 to 100,000 clones, approximately 72% seen once. Sequences were obtained from PBMCs. Receptors originate from a middle-aged man in good health and CMV-seropositive. Both conserved end residues are part of each CDR3. Fields, in order: J gene, CDR3 length, V gene, D gene, clone size, CDR3 protein, CDR3 DNA. A D gene is named only where the DNA matches it firmly. Clone size is given for some rows only: seen once, a few or many times, or a class if the clone is expanded.

J: TRBJ1-1
length: 15
V: TRBV19
D: TRBD1
size: .
CDR3: CASSQGAKSETEAFF
DNA: TGTGCCAGTAGCCAGGGGGCAAAATCGGAGACTGAAGCTTTCTTT

J: TRBJ2-7
length: 14
V: TRBV7-2
D: TRBD1
size: .
CDR3: CASSLVGQTYEQYF
DNA: TGTGCCAGCAGCTTAGTGGGACAGACCTACGAGCAGTACTTC

J: TRBJ2-7
length: 17
V: TRBV10-3
D: TRBD2
size: .
CDR3: CAINPVPALAGLGEQYF
DNA: TGTGCCATCAACCCGGTACCGGCTCTAGCGGGCCTGGGCGAGCAGTACTTC

J: TRBJ2-7
length: 20
V: TRBV4-1
D: TRBD1
size: .
CDR3: CASSQDFARQGALLRYEQYF
DNA: TGCGCCAGCAGCCAAGATTTCGCGAGACAGGGGGCGCTTCTACGATACGAGCAGTACTTC

J: TRBJ1-4
length: 13
V: TRBV28
D: TRBD1
size: .
CDR3: CASSQTGAEKLFF
DNA: TGTGCCAGCAGTCAGACAGGGGCGGAAAAACTGTTTTTT

J: TRBJ2-7
length: 14
V: TRBV6-1
D: TRBD2
size: once
CDR3: CASRQLAGRYEQYF
DNA: TGTGCCAGCAGGCAACTAGCGGGGCGTTACGAGCAGTACTTC

J: TRBJ2-7
length: 12
V: TRBV15
D: .
size: once
CDR3: CATSRDKGEQYF
DNA: TGTGCCACCAGCAGAGATAAGGGGGAGCAGTACTTC

J: TRBJ2-5
length: 17
V: TRBV12-5
D: TRBD2
size: .
CDR3: CASGLVGLAGGSGTQYF
DNA: TGTGCTAGTGGTTTGGTAGGGTTAGCGGGGGGTTCTGGGACCCAGTACTTC

J: TRBJ1-4
length: 12
V: TRBV6-5
D: .
size: .
CDR3: CASRGGAEKLFF
DNA: TGTGCCAGCAGGGGTGGGGCTGAAAAACTGTTTTTT

J: TRBJ1-1
length: 13
V: TRBV6-1
D: .
size: .
CDR3: CASSEQRGAEAFF
DNA: TGTGCCAGCAGTGAACAACGGGGAGCTGAAGCTTTCTTT